This TCR beta chain was retrieved from a study of shared T cell receptors in the human thymus. Measured with immunoSEQ multiplex PCR; TCRdb has only the in-frame clones, and not every one. The sample includes some 400,000 clones, 95% of them seen just once. V lost 5 bases to trimming and J lost 1 base, with 23 bases between them. The CDR3 is 18 residues long. Looked up from germline, CDR1 is MGHRA and CDR2 is YSYEKL. This receptor was obtained from a human donor. The J gene is TRBJ1-1, the V gene TRBV4-1; D is possibly TRBD1 (6 bases). Sequenced input: thymocytes. In nucleotides, the CDR3 is TGCGCCAGCAGCTCCCTAGTGTCAACAGGGACTCCGAACACTGAAGCTTTCTTT. Translating it yields CASSSLVSTGTPNTEAFF.